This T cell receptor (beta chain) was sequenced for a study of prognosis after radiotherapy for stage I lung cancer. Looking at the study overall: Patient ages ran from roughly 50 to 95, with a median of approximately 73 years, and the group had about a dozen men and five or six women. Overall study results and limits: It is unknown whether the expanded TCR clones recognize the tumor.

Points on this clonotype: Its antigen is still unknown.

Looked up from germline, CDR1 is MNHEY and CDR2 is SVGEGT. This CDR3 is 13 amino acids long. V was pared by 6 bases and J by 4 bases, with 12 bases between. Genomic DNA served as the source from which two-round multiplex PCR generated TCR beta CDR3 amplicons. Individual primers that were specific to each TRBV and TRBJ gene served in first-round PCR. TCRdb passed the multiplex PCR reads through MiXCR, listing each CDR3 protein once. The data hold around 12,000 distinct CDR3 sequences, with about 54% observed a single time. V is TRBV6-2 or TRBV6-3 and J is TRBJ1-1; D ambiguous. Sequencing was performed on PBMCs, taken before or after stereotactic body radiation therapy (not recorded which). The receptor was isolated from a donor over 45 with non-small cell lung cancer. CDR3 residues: CASRGSEATEAFF. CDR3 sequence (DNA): TGTGCCAGCAGGGGCAGTGAGGCCACTGAAGCTTTCTTT.